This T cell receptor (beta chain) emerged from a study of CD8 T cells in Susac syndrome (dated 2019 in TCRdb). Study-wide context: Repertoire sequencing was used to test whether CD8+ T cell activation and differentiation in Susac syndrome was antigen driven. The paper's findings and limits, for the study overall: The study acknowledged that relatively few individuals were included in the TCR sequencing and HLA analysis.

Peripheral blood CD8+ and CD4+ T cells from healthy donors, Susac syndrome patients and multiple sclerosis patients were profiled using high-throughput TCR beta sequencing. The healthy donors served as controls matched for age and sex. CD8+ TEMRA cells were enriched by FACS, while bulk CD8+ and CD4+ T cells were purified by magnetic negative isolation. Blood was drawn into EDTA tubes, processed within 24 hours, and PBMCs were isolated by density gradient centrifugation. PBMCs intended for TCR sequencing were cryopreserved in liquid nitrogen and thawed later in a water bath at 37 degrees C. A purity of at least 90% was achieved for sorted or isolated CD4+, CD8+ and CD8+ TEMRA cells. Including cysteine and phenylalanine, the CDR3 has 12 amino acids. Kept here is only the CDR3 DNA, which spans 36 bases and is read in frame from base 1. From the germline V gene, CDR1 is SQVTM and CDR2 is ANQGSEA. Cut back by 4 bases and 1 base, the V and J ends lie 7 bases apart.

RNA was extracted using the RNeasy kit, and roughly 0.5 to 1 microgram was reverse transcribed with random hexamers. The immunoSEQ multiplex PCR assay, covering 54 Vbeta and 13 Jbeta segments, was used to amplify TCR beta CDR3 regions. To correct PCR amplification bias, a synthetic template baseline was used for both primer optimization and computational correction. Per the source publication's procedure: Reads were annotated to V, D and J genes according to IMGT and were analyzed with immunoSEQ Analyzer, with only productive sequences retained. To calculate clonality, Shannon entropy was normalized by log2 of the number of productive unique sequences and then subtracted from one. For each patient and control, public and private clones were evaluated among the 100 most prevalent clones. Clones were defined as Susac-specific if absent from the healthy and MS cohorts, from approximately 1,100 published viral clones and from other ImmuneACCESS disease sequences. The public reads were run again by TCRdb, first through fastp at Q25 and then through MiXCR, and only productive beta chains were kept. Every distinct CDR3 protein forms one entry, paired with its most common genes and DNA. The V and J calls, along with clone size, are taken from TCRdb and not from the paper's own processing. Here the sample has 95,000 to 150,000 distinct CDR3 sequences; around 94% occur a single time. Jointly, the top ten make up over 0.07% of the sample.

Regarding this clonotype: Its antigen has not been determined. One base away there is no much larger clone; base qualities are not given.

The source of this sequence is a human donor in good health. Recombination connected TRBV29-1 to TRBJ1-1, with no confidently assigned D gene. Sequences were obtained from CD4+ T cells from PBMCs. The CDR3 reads CSVVTSNTEAFF. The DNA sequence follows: TGCAGCGTTGTGACCTCGAACACTGAAGCTTTCTTT.